A selection of T cell receptor beta chains follows, all from one sample in a study of Graves' ophthalmopathy and Graves' hyperthyroidism. One entry per CDR3 protein, called by TCRdb with MiXCR from the multiplex PCR reads. This table has roughly 380,000 distinct CDR3 sequences, over 15% appearing once. The sample consisted of peripheral blood. Receptors originate from a woman aged 18-29 years with stable Graves' hyperthyroidism. Each CDR3 is given with its conserved first and last residue. A D gene is named only where the DNA matches it firmly. Some rows have no size entry. The others give once, few or many, or a class for an expanded clone.

clone_size cdr3_length j_call d_call v_call cdr3_aa cdr3_nt
many 9 TRBJ2-7 NA TRBV24-1 CATGTEQYF TGTGCCACCGGAACCGAGCAGTACTTC
many 14 TRBJ1-2 NA TRBV10-1 CASSEGGFSYGYTF TGCGCCAGCAGTGAAGGAGGCTTTTCCTATGGCTACACCTTC
NA 14 TRBJ2-2 NA TRBV7-9 CALPPDNKTGELFF TGTGCCCTACCGCCGGACAACAAAACCGGGGAGCTGTTTTTT
many 16 TRBJ1-5 NA TRBV2 CASRGPTHYSNQPQHF TGTGCCAGCAGGGGGCCCACACACTATAGCAATCAGCCCCAGCATTTT
many 13 TRBJ1-1 NA TRBV15 CATSRLKNTEAFF TGTGCCACCAGCAGATTAAAGAACACTGAAGCTTTCTTT
many 18 TRBJ1-5 TRBD1 TRBV15 CATSRDGDRGGSNQPQHF TGTGCCACCAGCAGAGATGGGGACAGGGGTGGGAGCAATCAGCCCCAGCATTTT
many 16 TRBJ1-5 TRBD1 TRBV11-2 CASSLETGFSNQPQHF TGTGCCAGCAGCTTGGAGACAGGGTTCAGCAATCAGCCCCAGCATTTT
many 17 TRBJ1-1 TRBD1 TRBV6-5 CASSSGGTGGMNTEAFF TGTGCCAGCAGTTCTGGGGGGACAGGGGGGATGAACACTGAAGCTTTCTTT
many 15 TRBJ1-3 NA TRBV6-1 CASRGAGFSGNTIYF TGTGCCAGCAGGGGCGCAGGGTTCTCTGGAAACACCATATATTTT
many 15 TRBJ1-1 NA TRBV2 CASTESVGGHTEAFF TGTGCCAGCACCGAGTCCGTGGGAGGTCACACTGAAGCTTTCTTT
many 18 TRBJ1-1 NA TRBV6-2/TRBV6-3 CASSYSILILGTNGEAFF TGTGCCAGCAGTTACTCGATCTTAATATTGGGGACAAACGGTGAAGCTTTCTTT
once 16 TRBJ2-7 TRBD1 TRBV4-1 CASSQDGAGGVYEQYF TGCGCCAGCAGCCAAGATGGGGCAGGGGGAGTTTACGAGCAGTACTTC
NA 13 TRBJ1-1 TRBD1 TRBV20-1 CSAPGQGASEAFF TGCAGTGCCCCGGGACAGGGGGCCTCTGAAGCTTTCTTT
many 16 TRBJ2-7 NA TRBV19 CASMGRDTFQDYEQYF TGTGCCAGTATGGGAAGGGACACTTTTCAGGATTACGAGCAGTACTTC
NA 13 TRBJ1-2 TRBD1 TRBV6-2/TRBV6-3 CASSHRGRDGYTF TGTGCCAGCAGTCACAGGGGGCGAGATGGCTACACCTTC
many 15 TRBJ1-1 TRBD1 TRBV6-1 CASRTGAFLFTEAFF TGTGCCAGCAGAACAGGGGCCTTTTTGTTTACTGAAGCTTTCTTT
many 14 TRBJ1-1 NA TRBV11-2 CASSLQGQNTEAFF TGTGCCAGCAGCTTACAGGGGCAGAACACTGAAGCTTTCTTT
many 13 TRBJ1-5 NA TRBV10-3 CAISAAGTQPQHF TGTGCCATCAGTGCGGCAGGGACTCAGCCCCAGCATTTT
many 13 TRBJ2-7 NA TRBV12-3/TRBV12-4 CASSPGQRYEQYF TGTGCCAGCAGTCCCGGACAGAGGTACGAGCAGTACTTC
NA 16 TRBJ2-1 TRBD1 TRBV7-8 CASSTAPDRARTEQFF TGTGCCAGCAGTACTGCTCCCGACAGGGCGAGGACTGAGCAGTTCTTC
many 15 TRBJ1-1 NA TRBV12-3/TRBV12-4 CASSLGVIRNTEAFF TGTGCCAGCAGTTTAGGGGTCATTCGGAACACTGAAGCTTTCTTT
medium-sized 15 TRBJ1-5 TRBD1 TRBV7-8 CASSLVGGGNQPQHF TGTGCCAGCAGCTTAGTAGGGGGCGGCAATCAGCCCCAGCATTTT
few 13 TRBJ1-1 NA TRBV7-2 CASSPGWRTEAFF TGTGCTAGCAGCCCTGGATGGAGGACTGAAGCTTTCTTT
many 17 TRBJ2-2 TRBD2 TRBV6-1 CASSTSGTSGGTGELFF TGTGCCAGCAGTACCTCCGGGACTAGCGGGGGAACCGGGGAGCTGTTTTTT
NA 14 TRBJ1-2 NA TRBV3-1 CASSQDSGFYGYTF TGTGCCAGCAGCCAAGATTCGGGGTTCTACGGCTACACCTTC
NA 14 TRBJ1-3 NA TRBV7-9 CASSWPISGNTIYF TGTGCCAGCAGCTGGCCTATCTCTGGAAACACCATATATTTT
many 15 TRBJ2-2 NA TRBV7-2 CASSLSGPGTGELFF TGTGCCAGCAGCTTATCTGGACCGGGCACCGGGGAGCTGTTTTTT
many 15 TRBJ1-5 NA TRBV6-2/TRBV6-3 CASSYSGSSNQPQHF TGTGCCAGCAGTTACTCCGGGTCAAGCAATCAGCCCCAGCATTTT
many 17 TRBJ1-1 TRBD1 TRBV19 CASSIFPDRGLNTEAFF TGTGCCAGTAGTATTTTCCCGGACAGGGGGCTGAACACTGAAGCTTTCTTT
NA 15 TRBJ1-3 NA TRBV14 CASSPNGRAGNTIYF TGTGCCAGCAGCCCGAATGGCAGGGCTGGAAACACCATATATTTT
many 15 TRBJ1-5 NA TRBV6-1 CASSRENLSNQPQHF TGTGCCAGCAGTCGGGAGAACCTTAGCAATCAGCCCCAGCATTTT
NA 15 TRBJ1-1 NA TRBV15 CATSRSRGLNTEAFF TGTGCCACCAGCAGATCTAGGGGATTGAACACTGAAGCTTTCTTT
many 13 TRBJ2-7 NA TRBV6-1 CASSEASLSGQYF TGTGCCAGCAGTGAAGCTTCATTGTCCGGGCAGTACTTC
many 15 TRBJ1-5 TRBD1 TRBV9 CASSVGTGANQPQHF TGTGCCAGCAGCGTAGGGACAGGGGCGAATCAGCCCCAGCATTTT
many 12 TRBJ1-2 NA TRBV5-1 CASSLTRDGYTF TGCGCCAGCAGCTTGACGAGAGATGGCTACACCTTC
many 15 TRBJ1-2 TRBD1 TRBV11-2 CASSRTGRSNYGYTF TGTGCCAGCAGCCGGACAGGGAGAAGTAACTATGGCTACACCTTC